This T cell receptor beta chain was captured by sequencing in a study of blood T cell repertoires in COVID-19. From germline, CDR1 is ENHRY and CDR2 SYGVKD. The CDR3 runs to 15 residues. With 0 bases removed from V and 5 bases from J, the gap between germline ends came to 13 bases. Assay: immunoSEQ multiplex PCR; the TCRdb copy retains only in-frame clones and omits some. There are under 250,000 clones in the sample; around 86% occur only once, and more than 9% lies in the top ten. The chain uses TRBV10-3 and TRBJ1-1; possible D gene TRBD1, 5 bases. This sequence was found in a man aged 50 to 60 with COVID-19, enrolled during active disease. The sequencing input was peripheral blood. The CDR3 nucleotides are TGTGCCATCAGTGAGTCTGCAGGGATCTGGACTGAAGCTTTCTTT. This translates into CAISESAGIWTEAFF.